This T cell receptor (beta chain) was identified during a study of graft-versus-host responses after intestinal transplantation. Study details: After anti-thymocyte globulin induction, recipients took tacrolimus and steroids for around 3 years. Study results and limitations: Early after transplant, HvG clones declined as circulating GvH clones peaked.

CDR1 GTSNPN and CDR2 SVGIG come from the germline V gene (reference sequence). Unmatched junction bases numbered 6, after V lost 4 bases and J lost 15 bases. The CDR3 totals 11 residues. Measured with immunoSEQ multiplex PCR; TCRdb has only the in-frame clones, and not every one. The table records tens of thousands of clones, about 92% of them present only once. As concerns this clone: The target antigen is unknown.

The genes are TRBV30 and TRBJ2-1, with 10 nucleotides matching TRBD2. The sample in question was PBMCs, obtained 98 days after intestinal transplantation. The clonotype originates from a human patient who received an intestinal transplant, so some T cells may come from the graft donor. The CDR3 here is CAWTSGGDGFF. The DNA of the CDR3 is TGTGCCTGGACTAGCGGGGGAGACGGGTTCTTC.